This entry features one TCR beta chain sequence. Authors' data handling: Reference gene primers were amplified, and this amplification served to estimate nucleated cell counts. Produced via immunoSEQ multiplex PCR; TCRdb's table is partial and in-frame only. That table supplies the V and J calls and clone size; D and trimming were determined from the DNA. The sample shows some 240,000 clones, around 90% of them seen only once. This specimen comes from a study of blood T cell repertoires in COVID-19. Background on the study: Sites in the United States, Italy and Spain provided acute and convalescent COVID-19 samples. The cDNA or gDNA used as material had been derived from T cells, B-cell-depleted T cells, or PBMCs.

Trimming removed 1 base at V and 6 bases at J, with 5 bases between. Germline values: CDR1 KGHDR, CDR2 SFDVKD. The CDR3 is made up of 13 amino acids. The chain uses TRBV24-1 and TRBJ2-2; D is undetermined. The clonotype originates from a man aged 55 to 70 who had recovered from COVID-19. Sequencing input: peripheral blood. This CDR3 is CATSDLEPGELFF. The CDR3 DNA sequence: TGTGCCACCAGTGATTTAGAGCCCGGGGAGCTGTTTTTT.